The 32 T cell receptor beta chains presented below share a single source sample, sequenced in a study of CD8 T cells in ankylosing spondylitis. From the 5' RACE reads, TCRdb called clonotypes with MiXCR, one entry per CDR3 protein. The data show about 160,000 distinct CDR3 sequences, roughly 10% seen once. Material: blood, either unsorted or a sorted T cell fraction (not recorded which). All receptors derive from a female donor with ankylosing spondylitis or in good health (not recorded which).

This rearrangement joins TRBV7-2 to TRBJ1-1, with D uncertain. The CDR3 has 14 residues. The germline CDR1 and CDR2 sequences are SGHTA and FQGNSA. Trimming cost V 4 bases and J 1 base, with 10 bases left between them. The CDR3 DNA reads TGTGCCAGCAGCTATACCACGGAGAACACTGAAGCTTTCTTT. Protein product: CASSYTTENTEAFF.

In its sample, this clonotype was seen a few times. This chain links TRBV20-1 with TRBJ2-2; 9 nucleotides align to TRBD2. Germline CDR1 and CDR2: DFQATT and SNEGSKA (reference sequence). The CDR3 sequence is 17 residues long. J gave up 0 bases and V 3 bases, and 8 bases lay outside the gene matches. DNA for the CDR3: TGCAGTGCTAGTAAGGGTCTAGCGGGAACGAACACCGGGGAGCTGTTTTTT. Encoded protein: CSASKGLAGTNTGELFF.

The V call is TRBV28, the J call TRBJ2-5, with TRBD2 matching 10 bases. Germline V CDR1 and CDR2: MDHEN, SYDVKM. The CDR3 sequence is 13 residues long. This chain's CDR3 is CAGGTSEEETQYF. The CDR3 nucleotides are TGTGCTGGAGGGACTAGCGAGGAAGAGACCCAGTACTTC.

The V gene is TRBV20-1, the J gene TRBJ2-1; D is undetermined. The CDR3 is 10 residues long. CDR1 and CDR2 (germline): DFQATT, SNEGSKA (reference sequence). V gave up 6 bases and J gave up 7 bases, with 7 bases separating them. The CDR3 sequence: CSAPGNEQFF. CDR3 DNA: TGCAGTGCCCCCGGGAATGAGCAGTTCTTC.

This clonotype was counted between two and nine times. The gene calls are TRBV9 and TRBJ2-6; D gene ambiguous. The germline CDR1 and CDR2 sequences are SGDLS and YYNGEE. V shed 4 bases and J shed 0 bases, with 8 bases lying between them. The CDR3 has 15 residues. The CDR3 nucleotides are TGTGCCAGCAGCCCTCACCGCTCTGGGGCCAACGTCCTGACTTTC. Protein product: CASSPHRSGANVLTF.

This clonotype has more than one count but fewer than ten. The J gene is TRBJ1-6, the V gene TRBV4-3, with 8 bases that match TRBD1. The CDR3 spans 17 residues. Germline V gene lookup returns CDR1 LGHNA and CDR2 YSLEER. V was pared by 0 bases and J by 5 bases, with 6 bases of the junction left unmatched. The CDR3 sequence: CASSQDRGDRNNSPLHF. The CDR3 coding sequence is TGCGCCAGCAGCCAAGATAGAGGGGACAGGAATAATTCACCCCTCCACTTT.

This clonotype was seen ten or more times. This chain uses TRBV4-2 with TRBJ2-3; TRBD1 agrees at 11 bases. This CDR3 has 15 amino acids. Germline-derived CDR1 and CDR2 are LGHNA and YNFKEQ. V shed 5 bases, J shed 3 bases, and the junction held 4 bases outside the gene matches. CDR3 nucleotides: TGTGCCAGCAGCACCCGGGACAGGGGGACAGATACGCAGTATTTT. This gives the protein CASSTRDRGTDTQYF.

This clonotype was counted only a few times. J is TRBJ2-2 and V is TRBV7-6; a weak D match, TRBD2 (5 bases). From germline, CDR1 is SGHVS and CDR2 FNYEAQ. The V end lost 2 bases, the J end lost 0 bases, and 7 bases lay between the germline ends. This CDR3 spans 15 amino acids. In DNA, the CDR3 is TGTGCCAGCAGCTTAATAGCGACGAACACCGGGGAGCTGTTTTTT. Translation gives CASSLIATNTGELFF. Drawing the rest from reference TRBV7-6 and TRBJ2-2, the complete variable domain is GAGVSQSPRYKVTKRGQDVALRCDPISGHVSLYWYRQALGQGPEFLTYFNYEAQQDKSGLPNDRFSAERPEGSISTLTIQRTEQRDSAMYRCASSLIATNTGELFFGEGSRLTVL.

The CDR3 DNA follows: TGTGCCAGCAGCCTATGGGGGGCGAGGCGGCGACAAGAGACCCAGTACTTC. Translating it yields CASSLWGARRRQETQYF. V is TRBV7-2 and J is TRBJ2-5; D might be TRBD1 or TRBD2, each matching 6 bases. CDR1 and CDR2 from the germline V gene are SGHTA and FQGNSA. CDR3 size: 17 residues. The germline V and J ends were trimmed by 5 bases and 2 bases, with 21 bases remaining between them.

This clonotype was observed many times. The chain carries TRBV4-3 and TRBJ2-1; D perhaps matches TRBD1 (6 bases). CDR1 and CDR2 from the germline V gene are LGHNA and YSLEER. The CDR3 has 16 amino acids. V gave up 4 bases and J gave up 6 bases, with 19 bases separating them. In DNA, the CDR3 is TGCGCCAGCAGCCCCTACACGAGGGGGTTGGGCAATGAGCAGTTCTTC. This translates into CASSPYTRGLGNEQFF.

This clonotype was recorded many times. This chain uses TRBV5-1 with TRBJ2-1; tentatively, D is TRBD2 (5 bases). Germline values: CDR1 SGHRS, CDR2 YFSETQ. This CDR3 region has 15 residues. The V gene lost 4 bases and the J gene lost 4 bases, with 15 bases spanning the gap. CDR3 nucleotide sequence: TGCGCCAGCAGCCCCGGCGAGTCGGGATACAATGAGCAGTTCTTC. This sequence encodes CASSPGESGYNEQFF.

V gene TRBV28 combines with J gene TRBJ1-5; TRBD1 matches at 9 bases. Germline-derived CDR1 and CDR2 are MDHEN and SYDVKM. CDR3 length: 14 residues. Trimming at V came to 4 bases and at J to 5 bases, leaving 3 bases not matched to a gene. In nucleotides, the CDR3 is TGTGCCAGCAGTTCGGGGACAGGGCATCAGCCCCAGCATTTT. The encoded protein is CASSSGTGHQPQHF.

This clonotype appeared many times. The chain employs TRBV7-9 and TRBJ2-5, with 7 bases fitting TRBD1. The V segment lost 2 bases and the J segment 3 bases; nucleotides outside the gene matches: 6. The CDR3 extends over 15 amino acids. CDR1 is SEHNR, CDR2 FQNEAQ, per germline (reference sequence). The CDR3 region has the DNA TGTGCCAGCAGCTTAAGGGACAGTTCCGAAGAGACCCAGTACTTC. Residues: CASSLRDSSEETQYF.

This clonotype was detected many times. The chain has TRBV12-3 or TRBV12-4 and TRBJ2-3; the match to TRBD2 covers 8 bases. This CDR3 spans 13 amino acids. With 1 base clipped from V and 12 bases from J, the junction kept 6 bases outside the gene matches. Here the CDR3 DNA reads TGTGCCAGCAGTTTAGGCGGGAGGAGGCTCCAGTATTTT. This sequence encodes CASSLGGRRLQYF.

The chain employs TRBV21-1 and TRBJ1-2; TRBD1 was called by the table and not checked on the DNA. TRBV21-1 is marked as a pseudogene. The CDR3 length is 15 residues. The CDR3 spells CASSKDRREPYGYTF. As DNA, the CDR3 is TGTGCCAGCAGCAAAGACAGGCGTGAACCCTATGGCTACACCTTC.

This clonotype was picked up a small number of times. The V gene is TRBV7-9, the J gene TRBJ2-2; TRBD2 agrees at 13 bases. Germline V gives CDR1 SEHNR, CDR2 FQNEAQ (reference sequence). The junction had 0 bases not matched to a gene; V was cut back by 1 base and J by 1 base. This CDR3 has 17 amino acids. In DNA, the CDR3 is TGTGCCAGCAGCTTAGGGACTAGCGGGAGGAACACCGGGGAGCTGTTTTTT. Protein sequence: CASSLGTSGRNTGELFF.

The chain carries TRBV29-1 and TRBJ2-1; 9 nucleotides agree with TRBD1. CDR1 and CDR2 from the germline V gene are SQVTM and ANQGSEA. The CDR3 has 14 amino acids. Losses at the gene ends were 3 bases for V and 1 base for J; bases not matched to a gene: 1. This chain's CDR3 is CSVDGQGSYNEQFF. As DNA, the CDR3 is TGCAGCGTTGACGGACAGGGGTCCTACAATGAGCAGTTCTTC.

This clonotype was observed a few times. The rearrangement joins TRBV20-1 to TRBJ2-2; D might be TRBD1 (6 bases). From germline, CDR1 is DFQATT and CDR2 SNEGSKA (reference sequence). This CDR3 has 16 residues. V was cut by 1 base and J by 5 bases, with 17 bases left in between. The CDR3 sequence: CSARGTDKGVTGELFF. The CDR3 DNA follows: TGCAGTGCTAGAGGGACCGACAAGGGGGTTACCGGGGAGCTGTTTTTT.

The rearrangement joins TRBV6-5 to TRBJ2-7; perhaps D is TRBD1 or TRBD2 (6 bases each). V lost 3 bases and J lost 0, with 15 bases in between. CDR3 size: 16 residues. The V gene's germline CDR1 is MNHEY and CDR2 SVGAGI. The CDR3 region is CASSYSGAGTSYEQYF. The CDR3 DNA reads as TGTGCCAGCAGTTATTCGGGGGCCGGAACCTCCTACGAGCAGTACTTC.

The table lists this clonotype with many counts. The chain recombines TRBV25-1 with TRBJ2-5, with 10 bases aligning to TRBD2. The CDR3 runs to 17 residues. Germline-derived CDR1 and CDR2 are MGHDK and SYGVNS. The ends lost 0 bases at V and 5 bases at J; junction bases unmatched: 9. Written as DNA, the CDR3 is TGTGCCAGCAGTGAATATTTCCTAGCGGGAGATAGGGAGACCCAGTACTTC. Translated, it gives CASSEYFLAGDRETQYF.

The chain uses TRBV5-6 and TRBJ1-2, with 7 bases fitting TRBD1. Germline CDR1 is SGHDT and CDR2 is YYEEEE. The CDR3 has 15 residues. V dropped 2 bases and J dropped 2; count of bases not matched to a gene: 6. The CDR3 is CASSLVGQQNYGYTF. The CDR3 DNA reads TGTGCCAGCAGCTTAGTGGGACAGCAGAACTATGGCTACACCTTC.

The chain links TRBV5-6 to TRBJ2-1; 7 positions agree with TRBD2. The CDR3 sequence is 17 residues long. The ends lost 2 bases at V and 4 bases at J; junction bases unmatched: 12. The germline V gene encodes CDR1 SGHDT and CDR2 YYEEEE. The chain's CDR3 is CASSLGGGPRIYNEQFF. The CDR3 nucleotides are TGTGCCAGCAGCTTAGGCGGGGGTCCCAGGATTTACAATGAGCAGTTCTTC.

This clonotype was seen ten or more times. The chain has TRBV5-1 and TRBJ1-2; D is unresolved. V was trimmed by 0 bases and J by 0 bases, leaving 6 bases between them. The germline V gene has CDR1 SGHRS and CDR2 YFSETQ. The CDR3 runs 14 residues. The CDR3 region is CASSLGTSNYGYTF. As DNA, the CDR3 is TGCGCCAGCAGCTTGGGTACATCTAACTATGGCTACACCTTC. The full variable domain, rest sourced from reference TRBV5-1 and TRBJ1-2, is KAGVTQTPRYLIKTRGQQVTLSCSPISGHRSVSWYQQTPGQGLQFLFEYFSETQRNKGNFPGRFSGRQFSNSRSEMNVSTLELGDSALYLCASSLGTSNYGYTFGSGTRLTVV.

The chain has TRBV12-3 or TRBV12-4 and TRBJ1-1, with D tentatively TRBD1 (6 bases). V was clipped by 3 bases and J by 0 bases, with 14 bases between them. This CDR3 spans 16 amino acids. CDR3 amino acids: CASSFEGDLVNTEAFF. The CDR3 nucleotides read TGTGCCAGCAGTTTCGAGGGGGATCTCGTGAACACTGAAGCTTTCTTT.

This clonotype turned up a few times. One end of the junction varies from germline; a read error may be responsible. The CDR3 coding sequence is TGTGCCAGCAGTTACTCGTCCTCCGACGAGCAGTACTTC. It is translated as CASSYSSSDEQYF. V and J are TRBV6-5 and TRBJ2-7; D gene ambiguous. The CDR3 contains 13 residues. The V gene's germline CDR1 is MNHEY and CDR2 SVGAGI.

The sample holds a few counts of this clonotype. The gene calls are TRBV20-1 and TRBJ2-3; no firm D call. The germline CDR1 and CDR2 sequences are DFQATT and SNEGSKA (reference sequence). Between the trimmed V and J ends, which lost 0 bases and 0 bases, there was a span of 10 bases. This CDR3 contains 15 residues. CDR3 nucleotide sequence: TGCAGTGCTAGAGATGGGGTAGCTAGCACAGATACGCAGTATTTT. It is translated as CSARDGVASTDTQYF.

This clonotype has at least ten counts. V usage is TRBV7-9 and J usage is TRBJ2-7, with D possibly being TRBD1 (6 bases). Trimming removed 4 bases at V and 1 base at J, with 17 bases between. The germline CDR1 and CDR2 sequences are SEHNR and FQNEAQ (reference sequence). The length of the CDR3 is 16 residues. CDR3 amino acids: CASSSSTGSHSYEQYF. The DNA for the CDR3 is TGTGCCAGCAGCTCCTCCACAGGGTCTCATTCCTACGAGCAGTACTTC.

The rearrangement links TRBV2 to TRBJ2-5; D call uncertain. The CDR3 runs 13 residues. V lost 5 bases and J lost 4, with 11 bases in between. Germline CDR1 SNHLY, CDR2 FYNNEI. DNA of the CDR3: TGTGCCAGCAGTCCCCTGCGCGGAGAGACCCAGTACTTC. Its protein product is CASSPLRGETQYF.

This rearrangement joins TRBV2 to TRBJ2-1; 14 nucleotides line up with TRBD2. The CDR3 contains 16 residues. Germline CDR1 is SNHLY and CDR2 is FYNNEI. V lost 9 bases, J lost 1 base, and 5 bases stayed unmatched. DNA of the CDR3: TGTGCCAGTCCGGGACTAGCGGGAGCTTCCTACAATGAGCAGTTCTTC. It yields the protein CASPGLAGASYNEQFF.

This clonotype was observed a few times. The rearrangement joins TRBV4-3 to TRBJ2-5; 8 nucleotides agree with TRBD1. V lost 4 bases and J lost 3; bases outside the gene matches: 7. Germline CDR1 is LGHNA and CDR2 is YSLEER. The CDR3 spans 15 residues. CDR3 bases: TGCGCCAGCAGCCTCAGCCCGGACAGGGAAGAGACCCAGTACTTC. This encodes CASSLSPDREETQYF.

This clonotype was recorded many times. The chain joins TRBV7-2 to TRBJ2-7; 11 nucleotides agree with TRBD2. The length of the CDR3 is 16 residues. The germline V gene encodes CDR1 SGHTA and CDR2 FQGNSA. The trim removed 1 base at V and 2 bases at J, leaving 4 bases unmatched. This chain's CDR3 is CASSLVGLAEAYEQYF. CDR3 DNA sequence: TGTGCCAGCAGCTTAGTGGGACTAGCGGAGGCCTACGAGCAGTACTTC.

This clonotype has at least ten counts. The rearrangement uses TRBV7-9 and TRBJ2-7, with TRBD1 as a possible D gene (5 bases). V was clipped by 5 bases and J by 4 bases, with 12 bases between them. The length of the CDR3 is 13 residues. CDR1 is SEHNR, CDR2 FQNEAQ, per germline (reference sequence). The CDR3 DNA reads TGTGCCAGCAGCGCTAGTGGGGCATACGAGCAGTACTTC. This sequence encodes CASSASGAYEQYF.